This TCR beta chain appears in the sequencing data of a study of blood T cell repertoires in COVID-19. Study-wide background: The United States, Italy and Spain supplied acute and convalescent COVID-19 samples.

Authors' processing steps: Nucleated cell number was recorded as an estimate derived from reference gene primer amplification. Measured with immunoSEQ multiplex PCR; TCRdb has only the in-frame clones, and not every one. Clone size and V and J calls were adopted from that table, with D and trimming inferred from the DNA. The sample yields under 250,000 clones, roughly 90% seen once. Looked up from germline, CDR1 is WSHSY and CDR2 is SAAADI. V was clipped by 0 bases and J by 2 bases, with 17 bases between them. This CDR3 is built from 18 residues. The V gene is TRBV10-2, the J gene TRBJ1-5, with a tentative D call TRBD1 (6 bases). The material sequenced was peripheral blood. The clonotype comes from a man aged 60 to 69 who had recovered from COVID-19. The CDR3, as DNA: TGCGCCAGCAGTGAGTCGAACAGGGTGAGGATGGGCAATCAGCCCCAGCATTTT. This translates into CASSESNRVRMGNQPQHF.